What follows are 2 T cell receptor beta chains derived from one specimen sequenced in a study of read filtering for tumor transcriptome and immune sequencing. Molecular barcoded adaptors covering alpha/delta and beta/gamma chains were used on approximately 400 ng RNA. A single record per CDR3 protein comes from TCRdb applying MiXCR to the reads. The sample gives 35,000 to 55,000 distinct CDR3 sequences, approximately 12% of which show up once; 13% to 15% is in the top ten. Sequences were obtained from a population of CD138-negative cells sorted from bone marrow. These receptors all stem from a donor aged 40 or older with multiple myeloma.

The sample holds many counts of this clonotype. This rearrangement joins TRBV12-3 or TRBV12-4 to TRBJ2-1; D is unclear. V lost 3 bases to trimming and J lost 8 bases, with 14 bases between them. The CDR3 covers 14 residues. CDR3 sequence: CASSFKSQWDEQFF. In nucleotides, the CDR3 is TGTGCCAGCAGTTTTAAGTCCCAGTGGGATGAGCAGTTCTTC.

For this clonotype: A read error is possible here, since a much larger clone lies one base away. This likely comes from a read error, as the CDR3 has no conserved phenylalanine or tryptophan at its end. This chain links TRBV18 with TRBJ1-2; 8 positions agree with TRBD1. Germline lookup yields CDR1 KGHSH and CDR2 LQKENI. The V segment lost 6 bases and the J segment 4 bases; nucleotides outside the gene matches: 10. This CDR3 is built from 15 residues. The chain's CDR3 is CASSEQGAHGYGYTL. CDR3 nucleotides: TGTGCCAGCTCGGAGCAGGGGGCGCATGGCTATGGCTACACCCTC.